The 32 T cell receptor beta chains below come from one sample, sequenced in a study of regulatory and conventional T cells in RAG deficiency. The sorted conventional CD4+ T cells were CD25-low and CD127-high, with genomic DNA sequenced. Using immunoSEQ multiplex PCR, the repertoire was profiled, and TCRdb retains in-frame clones only, with some absent. Of 45,000 or so clones listed, more than 80% are singletons. These data also formed part of another study, on regulatory T cells. That publication notes: Primers: 52 TRBV forward and 13 TRBJ reverse.

The sample taken for sequencing was CD4+ effector T cells sorted from blood. These receptor sequences come from a human donor in good health.

This sequence joins TRBV6-6 and TRBJ1-2, with D possibly TRBD1 on 5 matching bases. Germline CDR1 is MNHNY and CDR2 is SVGAGI (reference sequence). This CDR3 spans 14 amino acids. The V gene lost 6 bases and the J gene lost 7 bases, with 18 bases spanning the gap. The CDR3 DNA is TGTGCCAGCAGCTCAAAGGAGCCCGGGGGTGGCTACACCTTC. Protein product: CASSSKEPGGGYTF.

The CDR3 coding sequence is TGTGCCAGCTCACCGGACTTCGGGGATCAGCCCCAGCATTTT. Translation: CASSPDFGDQPQHF. The chain has TRBV18 and TRBJ1-5; D remains ambiguous. The germline V gene encodes CDR1 KGHSH and CDR2 LQKENI. Trimming shortened V by 3 bases and J by 5 bases, and 11 bases separated the two germline ends. The CDR3 extends over 14 amino acids.

This clone has more than one count but fewer than ten. The chain carries TRBV18 and TRBJ1-1, with 7 bases aligning to TRBD1. From germline, CDR1 is KGHSH and CDR2 LQKENI. The CDR3 extends over 14 amino acids. Trimming took 6 bases from V and 1 from J; bases not matched to a gene: 5. This CDR3 is CASSPGQRNTEAFF. CDR3 bases: TGTGCCAGCTCCCCGGGACAGAGGAACACTGAAGCTTTCTTT.

V is TRBV18 and J is TRBJ2-6, with a weak D call TRBD2 (6 bases). The germline V gene encodes CDR1 KGHSH and CDR2 LQKENI. Trimming stripped 4 bases from V and 2 bases from J, with 9 bases between. CDR3 size: 15 residues. This CDR3 reads CASSRSGAGANVLTF. The CDR3 region has the DNA TGTGCCAGCTCACGTTCGGGGGCTGGGGCCAACGTCCTGACTTTC.

The gene calls are TRBV6-1 and TRBJ1-1, with 8 bases fitting TRBD1. This CDR3 is built from 15 residues. V dropped 8 bases and J dropped 7; count of bases not matched to a gene: 15. Germline CDR1 is MNHNS and CDR2 is SASEGT. The DNA for the CDR3 is TGTGCCAGCGGCAAGAGGGGGACAGGCCTTAATGAAGCTTTCTTT. Encoded protein: CASGKRGTGLNEAFF.

This chain links TRBV6-5 with TRBJ1-5, with D possibly matching TRBD1 (5 bases). Per germline, CDR1 MNHEY and CDR2 SVGAGI. There are 13 residues in the CDR3. The germline V and J ends were trimmed by 8 bases and 0 bases, with 8 bases remaining between them. The DNA for the CDR3 is TGTGCCAGCGGGACGGATAGCAATCAGCCCCAGCATTTT. The encoded protein is CASGTDSNQPQHF.

This clone was observed a handful of times. V gene TRBV7-3 combines with J gene TRBJ2-7; D not certain. V was trimmed by 6 bases and J by 4 bases, leaving 22 bases between them. CDR3 length equals 16 residues. Per germline, CDR1 SGHTA and CDR2 FQGTGA. Here the CDR3 reads CASSPGWAGSLYEQYF. In DNA, the CDR3 is TGTGCCAGCAGTCCCGGTTGGGCAGGTAGTCTATACGAGCAGTACTTC. The full variable domain, rest sourced from reference TRBV7-3 and TRBJ2-7, is GAGVSQTPSNKVTEKGKYVELRCDPISGHTALYWYRQSLGQGPEFLIYFQGTGAADDSGLPNDRFFAVRPEGSVSTLKIQRTERGDSAVYLCASSPGWAGSLYEQYFGPGTRLTVT.

In this sample, this clone turned up a few times. The chain uses TRBV28 and TRBJ1-2; D gene unclear. The CDR3 is 13 amino acids. Germline V gene data show CDR1 as MDHEN and CDR2 as SYDVKM. V dropped 2 bases and J dropped 8 bases, with 12 bases sitting between them. The CDR3 is CASSLRAPPGYTF. CDR3 sequence (DNA): TGTGCCAGCAGTTTACGGGCACCCCCGGGCTACACCTTC.

The rearrangement uses TRBV11-3 and TRBJ2-7; 10 positions agree with TRBD1. CDR3 length equals 15 residues. Germline-derived CDR1 and CDR2 are SGHNT and YENEEA. The trim removed 0 bases at V and 5 bases at J, leaving 4 bases unmatched. The CDR3 DNA follows: TGTGCCAGCAGCTTAGAGGGACAGGGGCTCCACGAGCAGTACTTC. Protein: CASSLEGQGLHEQYF.

This rearrangement joins TRBV5-1 to TRBJ1-3; D may be TRBD1 (6 bases). CDR1 SGHRS and CDR2 YFSETQ come from the germline V gene. The V and J ends lost 3 bases and 1 base respectively, with 8 bases between them. The CDR3 totals 14 residues. Here the CDR3 reads CASSSQGSGNTIYF. CDR3 DNA: TGCGCCAGCAGCTCGCAGGGGTCTGGAAACACCATATATTTT.

The CDR3 nucleotides read TGTGCCAGCAGCACCTACCGCCCATTAGCGGAGCAAGAGACCCAGTACTTC. Translation gives CASSTYRPLAEQETQYF. The rearrangement uses TRBV11-2 and TRBJ2-5; TRBD2 might be the D (6 bases). The V and J ends lost 5 bases and 2 bases respectively, with 21 bases between them. CDR1 is SGHAT, CDR2 FQNNGV, per germline. The CDR3 covers 17 residues. The full variable domain, completed using reference TRBV11-2 and TRBJ2-5, is EAGVAQSPRYKIIEKRQSVAFWCNPISGHATLYWYQQILGQGPKLLIQFQNNGVVDDSQLPKDRFSAERLKGVDSTLKIQPAKLEDSAVYLCASSTYRPLAEQETQYFGPGTRLLVL.

The rearrangement uses TRBV7-2 and TRBJ1-3; D is ambiguous. The V gene lost 5 bases and the J gene lost 2 bases, with 13 bases spanning the gap. From germline, CDR1 is SGHTA and CDR2 FQGNSA. There are 15 residues in the CDR3. CDR3 coding DNA: TGTGCCAGCAGCGTACACAGAAGCACTGGAAACACCATATATTTT. Translation: CASSVHRSTGNTIYF.

The chain links TRBV6-6 to TRBJ1-2, with 7 bases aligning to TRBD1. CDR3 length: 14 amino acids. Germline lookup yields CDR1 MNHNY and CDR2 SVGAGI (reference sequence). After removal of 6 bases from V and 5 bases from J, the junction contained 9 bases not matched to a gene. The CDR3 DNA is TGTGCCAGCAGAAAGACAGGGAATCGGTATGGCTACACCTTC. Encoded protein: CASRKTGNRYGYTF.

This chain uses TRBV19 with TRBJ1-5, with TRBD1 as a possible D gene (6 bases). The CDR3 consists of 16 residues. Trimming took off 4 bases at V and 0 bases at J, with 13 bases between the two ends. In germline, CDR1 is LNHDA, CDR2 SQIVND (reference sequence). CDR3 sequence: CASSTYGTSSNQPQHF. Written as DNA, the CDR3 is TGTGCCAGTAGTACGTACGGGACAAGTAGCAATCAGCCCCAGCATTTT.

V gene TRBV27 combines with J gene TRBJ1-1; D is possibly TRBD1 (5 bases). The CDR3 is 15 amino acids. V lost 6 bases and J lost 0, with 14 bases in between. CDR1 is MNHEY, CDR2 SMNVEV, per germline (reference sequence). CDR3 in DNA: TGTGCCAGCAGGCCGGGGCAGATCATGAACACTGAAGCTTTCTTT. This sequence encodes CASRPGQIMNTEAFF.

The chain combines TRBV11-3 with TRBJ1-1; D uncertain. This CDR3 contains 13 residues. The V end lost 5 bases, the J end lost 4 bases, and 11 bases lay between the germline ends. Germline assignment: CDR1 SGHNT and CDR2 YENEEA. CDR3: CASSPGRPTEAFF. CDR3 bases: TGTGCCAGCAGCCCCGGACGGCCCACTGAAGCTTTCTTT.

Only a few counts were recorded for this clone. The gene calls are TRBV6-1 and TRBJ1-5, with a possible D match to TRBD1 (5 bases). This CDR3 region has 14 residues. Trimming took 1 base from V and 2 from J, leaving 6 bases between them. Germline CDR1 and CDR2: MNHNS and SASEGT. The CDR3, as DNA: TGTGCCAGCAGTGAAGGGGGCGGCAATCAGCCCCAGCATTTT. It yields the protein CASSEGGGNQPQHF.

The V gene is TRBV6-5, the J gene TRBJ2-6; D gene unclear. CDR3 length equals 15 residues. V gave up 0 bases and J gave up 2 bases, with 5 bases separating them. Per the germline V gene, CDR1 is MNHEY and CDR2 is SVGAGI. The CDR3 DNA follows: TGTGCCAGCAGTTACTCGCTCACTGGGGCCAACGTCCTGACTTTC. Translation gives CASSYSLTGANVLTF.

V and J are TRBV27 and TRBJ2-2; 10 bases agree with TRBD2. Looked up from germline, CDR1 is MNHEY and CDR2 is SMNVEV (reference sequence). The CDR3 loop spans 20 amino acids. With V trimmed by 6 bases and J by 7 bases, 23 bases remained unmatched. This CDR3 is CASSQTLRSSGRRNGGELFF. CDR3 nucleotide sequence: TGTGCCAGCAGCCAAACCCTCCGGTCTAGCGGGAGAAGGAACGGCGGGGAGCTGTTTTTT.

The chain is built from TRBV2 and TRBJ1-5; 8 bases are a match to TRBD1. Trimming cost V 1 base and J 5 bases; bases outside gene matches: 4. Germline V gene data show CDR1 as SNHLY and CDR2 as FYNNEI. CDR3 size: 15 residues. In DNA, the CDR3 is TGTGCCAGCAGTGAAGAGGACAGGGATTATCAGCCCCAGCATTTT. This gives the protein CASSEEDRDYQPQHF. The full variable domain, completed using reference TRBV2 and TRBJ1-5, is EPEVTQTPSHQVTQMGQEVILRCVPISNHLYFYWYRQILGQKVEFLVSFYNNEISEKSEIFDDQFSVERPDGSNFTLKIRSTKLEDSAMYFCASSEEDRDYQPQHFGDGTRLSIL.

The chain combines TRBV15 with TRBJ2-2; a possible D gene is TRBD1 (6 bases). This CDR3 is built from 15 residues. The germline V gene encodes CDR1 LNHNV and CDR2 YYDKDF (reference sequence). Trimming pared 5 bases from V and 2 bases from J, leaving 12 bases between. The CDR3 region is CATSGPGQNTGELFF. CDR3 DNA sequence: TGTGCCACCAGCGGCCCGGGACAAAACACCGGGGAGCTGTTTTTT.

This chain links TRBV2 with TRBJ1-5; maybe TRBD1 (5 bases). The CDR3 is 13 amino acids. V was cut by 3 bases and J by 4 bases, with 7 bases left in between. Germline CDR1 and CDR2: SNHLY and FYNNEI. CDR3: CASSDWGNQPQHF. The CDR3 DNA follows: TGTGCCAGCAGTGACTGGGGGAATCAGCCCCAGCATTTT. Looking up the rest from reference TRBV2 and TRBJ1-5 gives the full variable domain: EPEVTQTPSHQVTQMGQEVILRCVPISNHLYFYWYRQILGQKVEFLVSFYNNEISEKSEIFDDQFSVERPDGSNFTLKIRSTKLEDSAMYFCASSDWGNQPQHFGDGTRLSIL.

This chain uses TRBV15 with TRBJ2-7, with 8 bases that match TRBD1. This CDR3 has 16 residues. V gave up 0 bases and J gave up 2 bases; unmatched junction bases: 6. Germline lookup yields CDR1 LNHNV and CDR2 YYDKDF (reference sequence). The CDR3 DNA follows: TGTGCCACCAGCAGAGACCTCTTGACAGGGGCCTACGAGCAGTACTTC. It codes for CATSRDLLTGAYEQYF.

The chain couples TRBV4-1 to TRBJ2-2; D call uncertain. V lost 0 bases to trimming and J lost 2 bases, with 10 bases between them. Germline CDR1 reads MGHRA; CDR2 reads YSYEKL. CDR3 length: 16 amino acids. CDR3 nucleotides: TGCGCCAGCAGCCAAGATGTCTGGAAAAACACCGGGGAGCTGTTTTTT. Protein: CASSQDVWKNTGELFF.

This chain links TRBV6-5 with TRBJ1-1; D remains ambiguous. This CDR3 spans 12 amino acids. The germline V and J ends were trimmed by 6 bases and 5 bases, with 10 bases remaining between them. Germline lookup yields CDR1 MNHEY and CDR2 SVGAGI. The CDR3 region has the DNA TGTGCCAGCAGGAGCAGAGGGACTGAAGCTTTCTTT. Protein sequence: CASRSRGTEAFF.

The V gene is TRBV16, the J gene TRBJ1-1; D might be TRBD1 (6 bases). This CDR3 contains 13 residues. Germline CDR1 is KGHSY and CDR2 is FQNENV. V dropped 4 bases and J dropped 3 bases, with 9 bases sitting between them. The CDR3 region is CASSPQGYTEAFF. The CDR3 nucleotides read TGTGCCAGCAGCCCACAGGGTTACACTGAAGCTTTCTTT. Variable domain in full (rest from reference TRBV16 and TRBJ1-1): GEEVAQTPKHLVRGEGQKAKLYCAPIKGHSYVFWYQQVLKNEFKFLISFQNENVFDETGMPKERFSAKCLPNSPCSLEIQATKLEDSAVYFCASSPQGYTEAFFGQGTRLTVV.

The chain joins TRBV2 to TRBJ1-4, with a weak D call TRBD1 (6 bases). Trimming left V 4 bases short and J 0 bases short, with 6 bases between. The germline CDR1 and CDR2 sequences are SNHLY and FYNNEI. This CDR3 is 14 amino acids long. Here the CDR3 reads CASSGQATNEKLFF. CDR3 nucleotides: TGTGCCAGCAGTGGACAGGCAACTAATGAAAAACTGTTTTTT. Combining the CDR3 with reference TRBV2 and TRBJ1-4 gives the whole variable domain EPEVTQTPSHQVTQMGQEVILRCVPISNHLYFYWYRQILGQKVEFLVSFYNNEISEKSEIFDDQFSVERPDGSNFTLKIRSTKLEDSAMYFCASSGQATNEKLFFGSGTQLSVL.

V usage is TRBV4-1 and J usage is TRBJ1-2; D uncertain. This CDR3 comprises 15 residues. Trimming stripped 0 bases from V and 3 bases from J, with 11 bases between. From germline, CDR1 is MGHRA and CDR2 YSYEKL. CDR3 sequence (DNA): TGCGCCAGCAGCCAAGATTTGTCCCTGGACTATGGCTACACCTTC. It specifies CASSQDLSLDYGYTF.

The chain is built from TRBV6-1 and TRBJ1-2; TRBD1 agrees at 7 bases. Germline trimming cut 8 bases from V and 7 bases from J; bases unmatched to any gene: 13. CDR1 and CDR2 (germline): MNHNS, SASEGT. The CDR3 totals 14 residues. CDR3 amino acids: CASAKTTGAGGYTF. The CDR3 DNA reads TGTGCCAGCGCGAAAACTACAGGGGCTGGTGGCTACACCTTC.

The V gene is TRBV27, the J gene TRBJ1-2; a weak D match, TRBD1 (5 bases). The CDR3 loop spans 15 amino acids. With 7 bases removed from V and 1 base from J, the gap between germline ends came to 16 bases. Germline-derived CDR1 and CDR2 are MNHEY and SMNVEV (reference sequence). The CDR3 region has the DNA TGTGCCAGCAAATTATGGGGCGATATTAACTATGGCTACACCTTC. Its protein product is CASKLWGDINYGYTF.

The chain uses TRBV10-1 and TRBJ1-6; D is undetermined. Germline V gene lookup returns CDR1 WNHNN and CDR2 SYGVQD (reference sequence). The CDR3 has 11 amino acids. V gave up 8 bases and J gave up 5 bases, with 4 bases separating them. The CDR3 spells CASRHNSPLHF. As DNA, the CDR3 is TGCGCCAGCCGCCATAATTCACCCCTCCACTTT.

The sample holds a few counts of this clone. The CDR3 loop is CASSPTGPYGYTF. The CDR3 bases are TGTGCCAGCAGCCCGACAGGGCCCTATGGCTACACCTTC. The J gene is TRBJ1-2, the V gene TRBV7-9; TRBD1 matches 7 bases. Germline CDR1 is SEHNR and CDR2 is FQNEAQ (reference sequence). V gave up 5 bases and J gave up 4 bases; unmatched junction bases: 4. The CDR3 runs 13 residues.